This TCR beta chain was sequenced during a study of T cell clonality in common variable immunodeficiency. Study findings and constraints: Compared with healthy controls, CVID subjects showed increased TCRbeta clonality, mostly in about a third.

Per germline, CDR1 DFQATT and CDR2 SNEGSKA (reference sequence). The CDR3 is made up of 17 amino acids. The J segment lost 3 bases and the V segment lost 1 base, leaving 13 bases of the junction unmatched. Sequencing input was equivalent genomic DNA from CVID and controls. TCRdb keeps only in-frame clones here, not all; method: immunoSEQ multiplex PCR. The sample gives 40,000 to 45,000 clones, none seen only once, and the top ten clones hold around 2.8%. This clone came up a few times. Its matching antigen is unknown. The read gets to within 3 residues of the CDR3 end, and the germline J gene fills in the rest.

The gene calls are TRBV20-1 and TRBJ2-7; the match to TRBD2 covers 9 bases. Sequenced material: peripheral blood mononuclear cells. The sequence derives from a person aged 18 to 75 in good health. Here the CDR3 reads CSARASLLAGVRYEQYF. CDR3 DNA, as far as it was read: TGCAGTGCTAGAGCCTCCCTATTAGCGGGAGTTCGCTACGAG.